This is a list of T cell receptor beta chains from one sample in a study of lymphopenia after photon versus proton radiotherapy. The table came from immunoSEQ multiplex PCR; TCRdb's copy has only in-frame clones and leaves some out. The sample has around 55,000 clones; 84% are singletons. The source was peripheral blood, collected from a patient treated with proton-based radiotherapy. The receptors come from a man aged 55 to 69 with pancreatic cancer. Both conserved end residues are part of each CDR3. A D gene is named only where the DNA matches it firmly. Size values are once, few and many counts, or a class for expanded clones, and some rows have none.

d_gene,len,j_gene,abundance,v_gene,CDR3aa,CDR3nt
TRBD2,16,TRBJ2-5,.,TRBV19,CASSPVTSGRGETQYF,TGTGCCAGTAGTCCCGTGACTAGCGGGAGGGGAGAGACCCAGTACTTC
.,9,TRBJ2-7,.,TRBV6-1,CASGDPEYF,TGTGCCAGCGGGGACCCGGAGTACTTC
TRBD1,17,TRBJ1-5,.,TRBV15,CATSRVTGGPPIQPQHF,TGTGCCACCAGCAGGGTTACAGGGGGTCCCCCAATTCAGCCCCAGCATTTT
.,15,TRBJ2-7,.,TRBV11-2,CASSSDLRSSYEQYF,TGTGCCAGCAGCTCAGATCTGCGGAGCTCCTACGAGCAGTACTTC
TRBD2,16,TRBJ2-1,.,TRBV5-1,CASSTSRAGDYNEQFF,TGCGCCAGCAGCACCTCTAGAGCGGGGGATTACAATGAGCAGTTCTTC
.,15,TRBJ1-4,.,TRBV28,CASSQPGGTNEKLFF,TGTGCCAGCTCCCAACCGGGGGGGACTAATGAAAAACTGTTTTTT
.,12,TRBJ2-5,.,TRBV7-2,CASSVRWGSQYF,TGTGCCAGCAGTGTTCGGTGGGGAAGCCAGTACTTC
.,12,TRBJ2-7,.,TRBV11-3,CASSQALYEQYF,TGTGCCAGCAGCCAAGCTTTATACGAGCAGTACTTC
.,14,TRBJ2-7,.,TRBV5-5,CASSPSASSYEQYF,TGTGCCAGCAGCCCCAGCGCATCCTCCTACGAGCAGTACTTC
.,15,TRBJ2-2,.,TRBV5-4,CASSSQGPNTGELFF,TGTGCCAGCAGCTCCCAGGGACCTAACACCGGGGAGCTGTTTTTT
.,14,TRBJ2-7,.,TRBV18,CASSPPDRVYEQYF,TGTGCCAGCTCACCACCGGACAGAGTCTACGAGCAGTACTTC
.,14,TRBJ1-1,.,TRBV11-2,CASSLSPMNTEAFF,TGTGCCAGCAGCTTGAGTCCCATGAACACTGAAGCTTTCTTT
.,10,TRBJ1-1,few,TRBV28,CASKDTEAFF,TGTGCCAGCAAAGACACTGAAGCTTTCTTT
.,13,TRBJ2-3,.,TRBV27,CASRPISTDTQYF,TGTGCCAGCAGACCCATTAGCACAGATACGCAGTATTTT
TRBD1,17,TRBJ1-2,.,TRBV27,CASSPGPGTGKGNGYTF,TGTGCCAGCAGCCCCGGGCCTGGGACAGGGAAGGGGAATGGCTACACCTTC
TRBD1,16,TRBJ1-4,.,TRBV28,CASSLGVGDRGEKLFF,TGTGCCAGCAGTTTGGGAGTAGGAGACAGGGGGGAAAAACTGTTTTTT
TRBD2,14,TRBJ2-2,once,TRBV27,CASTGTRPVGELFF,TGTGCCAGCACCGGGACTAGGCCAGTCGGGGAGCTGTTTTTT
TRBD1,15,TRBJ1-1,.,TRBV27,CASTSFRTGATEAFF,TGTGCCAGCACGTCTTTTCGGACAGGGGCCACTGAAGCTTTCTTT
.,14,TRBJ1-3,.,TRBV9,CASSGPSSGNTIYF,TGTGCCAGCAGCGGGCCAAGCTCTGGAAACACCATATATTTT
.,15,TRBJ2-7,.,TRBV11-2,CASLRGDQPPYEQYF,TGTGCCAGCCTAAGGGGGGACCAACCCCCCTACGAGCAGTACTTC
.,12,TRBJ2-2,.,TRBV7-9,CASRGRTGELFF,TGTGCCAGCCGGGGACGGACCGGGGAGCTGTTTTTT
TRBD1,14,TRBJ1-2,.,TRBV10-1,CASRAGGGGYGYTF,TGCGCCAGCAGGGCAGGGGGCGGCGGTTATGGCTACACCTTC
TRBD1,13,TRBJ1-2,few,TRBV11-3,CASSLFQGDGYTF,TGTGCCAGCAGCTTATTCCAGGGGGATGGCTACACCTTC
.,14,TRBJ2-2,few,TRBV9,CASSVSRLSGELFF,TGTGCCAGCAGCGTAAGTCGCCTCTCCGGGGAGCTGTTTTTT
TRBD2,15,TRBJ2-1,.,TRBV2,CASSVSSGAHNEQFF,TGTGCCAGCAGTGTAAGTAGCGGGGCACACAATGAGCAGTTCTTC
.,16,TRBJ1-1,.,TRBV7-2,CASSRGQLLLNTEAFF,TGTGCCAGCAGCCGCGGACAGCTTCTACTGAACACTGAAGCTTTCTTT
.,14,TRBJ1-2,.,TRBV7-9,CASGLNSRGNGYTF,TGTGCCAGCGGCTTAAACTCGAGGGGAAATGGCTACACCTTC
TRBD1,19,TRBJ2-7,.,TRBV14,CASSQDRRWGQGSSYEQYF,TGTGCCAGCAGCCAAGACAGGCGGTGGGGACAGGGGTCATCCTACGAGCAGTACTTC
.,17,TRBJ2-1,.,TRBV9,CASSVAHGTAYYNEQFF,TGTGCCAGCAGCGTCGCCCACGGGACGGCCTACTACAATGAGCAGTTCTTC
.,13,TRBJ2-7,.,TRBV11-2,CASSLARLYEQYF,TGTGCCAGCAGCTTAGCAAGACTGTACGAGCAGTACTTC
.,14,TRBJ2-7,.,TRBV9,CASSPRTEHYEQYF,TGTGCCAGCAGCCCCAGGACAGAGCACTACGAGCAGTACTTC
.,15,TRBJ2-5,.,TRBV9,CASSVGGRTEETQYF,TGTGCCAGCAGCGTTGGCGGGCGGACCGAAGAGACCCAGTACTTC
.,13,TRBJ2-7,.,TRBV19,CASTEGSSYEQYF,TGTGCCAGTACCGAGGGGAGCTCCTACGAGCAGTACTTC
.,13,TRBJ2-7,.,TRBV2,CASSEFGGNEQYF,TGTGCCAGCAGTGAATTTGGGGGGAACGAGCAGTACTTC
.,15,TRBJ1-2,few,TRBV6-5,CASSYSLAGMHGYTF,TGTGCCAGCAGTTACTCGCTGGCAGGGATGCATGGCTACACCTTC
TRBD1,16,TRBJ1-5,.,TRBV28,CASSLPLQGTNQPQHF,TGTGCCAGCAGTTTACCCCTACAGGGGACGAATCAGCCCCAGCATTTT
TRBD2,16,TRBJ2-1,.,TRBV7-8,CASSLTVAGLYNEQFF,TGTGCCAGCAGCTTAACGGTAGCGGGTCTTTACAATGAGCAGTTCTTC
.,15,TRBJ1-1,.,TRBV5-1,CASYLVGGLNTEAFF,TGCGCCAGTTATTTAGTGGGGGGACTGAACACTGAAGCTTTCTTT
.,11,TRBJ1-3,medium-sized,TRBV20-1,CSAESGNTIYF,TGCAGCGCAGAATCTGGAAACACCATATATTTT
TRBD1,15,TRBJ1-2,.,TRBV9,CASSARPGQGSGYTF,TGTGCCAGCAGCGCCCGACCGGGACAGGGGAGCGGCTACACCTTC
.,17,TRBJ2-1,.,TRBV29-1,CSVTSGVGGYSYNEQFF,TGCAGCGTGACTTCGGGGGTAGGGGGTTACTCCTACAATGAGCAGTTCTTC
.,13,TRBJ1-1,.,TRBV10-3,CAISEGAQTEAFF,TGTGCCATCAGTGAGGGGGCACAGACTGAAGCTTTCTTT
.,13,TRBJ1-2,.,TRBV2,CASSERLVDGYTF,TGTGCCAGCAGTGAAAGGCTTGTGGATGGCTACACCTTC
.,16,TRBJ2-2,.,TRBV7-8,CASSLVGEGGTGELFF,TGTGCCAGCAGCTTAGTGGGTGAAGGGGGCACCGGGGAGCTGTTTTTT
TRBD2,17,TRBJ2-7,.,TRBV11-2,CASSFRVASGSTYEQYF,TGTGCCAGCAGCTTCCGTGTAGCCAGCGGGAGTACCTACGAGCAGTACTTC
TRBD1,19,TRBJ2-7,.,TRBV7-8,CASSFRDRGYGGLSYEQYF,TGTGCCAGCAGCTTCCGGGACAGGGGATACGGGGGCCTCTCCTACGAGCAGTACTTC
.,15,TRBJ2-1,.,TRBV6-1,CASSDPSEIYNEQFF,TGTGCCAGCAGTGACCCTAGCGAGATTTACAATGAGCAGTTCTTC